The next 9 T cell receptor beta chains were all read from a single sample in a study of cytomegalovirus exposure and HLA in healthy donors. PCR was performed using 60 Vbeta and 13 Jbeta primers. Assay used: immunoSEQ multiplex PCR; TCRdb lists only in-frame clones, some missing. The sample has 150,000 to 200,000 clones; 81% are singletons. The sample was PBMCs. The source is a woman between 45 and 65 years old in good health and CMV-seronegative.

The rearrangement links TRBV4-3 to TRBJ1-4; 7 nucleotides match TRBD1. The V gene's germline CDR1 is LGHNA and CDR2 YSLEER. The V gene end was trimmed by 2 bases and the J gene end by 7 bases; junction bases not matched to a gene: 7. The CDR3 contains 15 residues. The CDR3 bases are TGCGCCAGCAGCCAAAAGACAGGGACGGGTGAAAAACTGTTTTTT. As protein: CASSQKTGTGEKLFF.

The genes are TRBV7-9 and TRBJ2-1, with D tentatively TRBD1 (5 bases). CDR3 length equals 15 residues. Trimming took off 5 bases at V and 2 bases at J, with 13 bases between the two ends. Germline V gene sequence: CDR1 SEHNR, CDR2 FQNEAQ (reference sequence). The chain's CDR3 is CASSPSRATYNEQFF. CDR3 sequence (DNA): TGTGCCAGCAGCCCAAGCAGGGCTACCTACAATGAGCAGTTCTTC. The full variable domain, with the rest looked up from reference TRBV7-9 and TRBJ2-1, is DTGVSQNPRHKITKRGQNVTFRCDPISEHNRLYWYRQTLGQGPEFLTYFQNEAQLEKSRLLSDRFSAERPKGSFSTLEIQRTEQGDSAMYLCASSPSRATYNEQFFGPGTRLTVL.

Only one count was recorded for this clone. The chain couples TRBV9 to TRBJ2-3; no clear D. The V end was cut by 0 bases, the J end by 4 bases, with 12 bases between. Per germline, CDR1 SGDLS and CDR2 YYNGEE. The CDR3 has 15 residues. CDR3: CASSVGVRYADTQYF. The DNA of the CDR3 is TGTGCCAGCAGCGTAGGAGTCCGGTACGCAGATACGCAGTATTTT.

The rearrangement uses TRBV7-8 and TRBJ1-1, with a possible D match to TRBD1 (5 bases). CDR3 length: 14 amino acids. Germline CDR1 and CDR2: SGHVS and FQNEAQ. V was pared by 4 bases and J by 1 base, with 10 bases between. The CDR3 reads CASSSRDWNTEAFF. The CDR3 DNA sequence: TGTGCCAGCAGCTCCCGGGACTGGAACACTGAAGCTTTCTTT.

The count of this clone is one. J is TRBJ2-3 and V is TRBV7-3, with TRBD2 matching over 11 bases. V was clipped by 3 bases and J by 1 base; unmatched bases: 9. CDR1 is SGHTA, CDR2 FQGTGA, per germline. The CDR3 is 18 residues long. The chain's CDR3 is CASSFSKGLAEGTDTQYF. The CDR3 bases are TGTGCCAGCAGCTTCTCAAAGGGACTAGCGGAGGGCACAGATACGCAGTATTTT.

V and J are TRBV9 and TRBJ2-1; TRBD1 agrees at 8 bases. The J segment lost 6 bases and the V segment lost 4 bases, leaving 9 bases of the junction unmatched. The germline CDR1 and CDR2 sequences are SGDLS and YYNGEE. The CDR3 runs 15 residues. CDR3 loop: CASSSPDRAPNEQFF. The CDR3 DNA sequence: TGTGCCAGCAGCTCCCCGGACAGGGCCCCCAATGAGCAGTTCTTC.

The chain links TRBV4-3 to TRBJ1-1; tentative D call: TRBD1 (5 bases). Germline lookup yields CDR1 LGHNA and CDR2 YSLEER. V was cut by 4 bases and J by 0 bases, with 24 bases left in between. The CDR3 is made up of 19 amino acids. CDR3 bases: TGCGCCAGCAGCCCCGCGACCCGTGACAGAACGGTCATGAACACTGAAGCTTTCTTT. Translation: CASSPATRDRTVMNTEAFF.

Written as DNA, the CDR3 is TGTGCCAGCAGTGATTGGACAGGGCCGGGAAACACCATATATTTT. Translated, it gives CASSDWTGPGNTIYF. This chain connects TRBV6-1 to TRBJ1-3, with 8 bases identical to TRBD1. CDR3 length equals 15 residues. The trim removed 3 bases at V and 4 bases at J, leaving 5 bases unmatched. In germline, CDR1 is MNHNS, CDR2 SASEGT.

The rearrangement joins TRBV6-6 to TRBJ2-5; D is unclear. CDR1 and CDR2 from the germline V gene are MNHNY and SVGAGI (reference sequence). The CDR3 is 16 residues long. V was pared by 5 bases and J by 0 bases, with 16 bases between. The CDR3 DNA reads TGTGCCAGCAGTCCCTACCGGGTGAGAAACCAAGAGACCCAGTACTTC. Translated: CASSPYRVRNQETQYF.